This T cell receptor beta chain was obtained from a study of T cell responses to AZD1222 COVID-19 vaccine (dated by TCRdb to the early 2020s). Background on the whole study: A total of 240 or so trial participants underwent TCR sequencing, of whom about 200 had received two doses of AZD1222 and some 25 had received two doses of the MenACWY control vaccine. Trial participants were enrolled by age into subgroups of 18-55, 56-69 and 70-plus years, and around 150, 29 and 61 TCR-sequenced participants, respectively, were included in these subgroups.

About this clone: No cognate antigen has been identified for it. Within one base of it there is no much larger clone, and no base qualities were kept.

Overall study outcomes, separate from this receptor: Conclusions about previously exposed vaccinees are limited because only six or seven AZD1222 recipients were SARS-CoV-2 seropositive at baseline. After two AZD1222 doses, both the breadth and the depth of spike-specific TCRs were significantly higher than at day 0 and than in MenACWY recipients. Participants were mostly white British and included more females than males, and it was suggested by the authors that clonal diversity may have been underestimated. In the small 56-69-year group, the increase in depth fell short of significance, most likely because of low power. Because no day 14 peak-response samples were available, repertoires were characterized only after the peak T cell response. Nearly half of unique spike-specific TCRs reportedly recognized epitopes outside regions mutated in the B.1.351 and B.1.1.7 variants. CD4 TCRs associated with the vaccine covered the entire spike protein, and the dominant responses were in regions 160-218 and 743-854.

The CDR3 regions of human TCRbeta chains were analyzed by immunosequencing. From the authors' description of their analysis: TCRs in the repertoires were matched against a reference library of SARS-CoV-2-specific TCRs that had been generated with the MIRA antigen-specificity platform. Breadth was defined as the fraction of unique TCRs that were SARS-CoV-2-associated. Depth was defined as the fraction of total T cells that were SARS-CoV-2-associated. Using the MIRA data, every spike-specific TCR was mapped to the spike region that the TCR reacted to and assigned to either a CD4 or a CD8 class. Log10-transformed breadth and depth values were compared by one-way ANOVA with Sidak's multiple comparisons tests. TCRdb obtained this table from immuneACCESS and retained in-frame rearrangements with V and J assigned. These tables miss some clones; where compared with another copy, unresolved V genes account for less than half of the shortfall, and the remainder is unexplained. V and J calls and clone size are as listed in that table; D and trimming were resolved from the DNA. Across this sample there are some 31,000 clones, with around nine tenths seen only once. The ten most abundant clones make up about 14% of the sample.

What this sample's time point label stands for: about 28 days (+/-7) after the second vaccine dose. AZD1222 recipients whose second dose came at about 4 weeks and those whose second dose came at about 12 weeks were combined into one group, since spike-specific TCR depth and breadth did not differ between the two schedules. Samples from vaccinated people were obtained from the UK trials COV001 and COV002, which included a single-blind randomized controlled phase 2/3 trial of AZD1222 (ChAdOx1 nCoV-19) in healthy adults. Trial participant PBMC samples were collected at day 0 and day 28 after the second dose for TCRbeta chain sequencing. The TCR originated in an adult who received the AZD1222 COVID-19 vaccine. The sample here was peripheral blood, taken 28 days after the second AZD1222 dose.

The CDR3 region: CASRSTAGLHYGYTF. Read as DNA, the sequence is TGTGCCAGCAGGTCCACCGCAGGGCTTCACTATGGCTACACCTTC. This receptor chain uses TRBV6-5 and TRBJ1-2, and perhaps TRBD1 as D gene, on 5 matching bases. The junction shows trimming of 6 bases on V and 3 bases on J, plus 17 bases between the germline ends. CDR1 and CDR2 were assigned from the germline V gene as MNHEY and SVGAGI. The CDR3 covers 15 residues, taking in both the cysteine and the phenylalanine. The read is trimmed to its CDR3 DNA, 45 bases read in frame from base 1.